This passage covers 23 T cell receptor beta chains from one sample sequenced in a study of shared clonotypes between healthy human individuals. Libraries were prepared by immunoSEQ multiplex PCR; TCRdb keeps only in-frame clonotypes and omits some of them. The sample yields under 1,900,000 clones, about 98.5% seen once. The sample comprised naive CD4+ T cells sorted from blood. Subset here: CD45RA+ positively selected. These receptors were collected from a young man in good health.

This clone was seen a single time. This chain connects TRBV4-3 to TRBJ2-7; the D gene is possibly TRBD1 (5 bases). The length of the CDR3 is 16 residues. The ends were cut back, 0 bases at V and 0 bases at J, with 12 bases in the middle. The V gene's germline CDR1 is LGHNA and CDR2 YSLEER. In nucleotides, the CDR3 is TGCGCCAGCAGCCAAGATGCACAGGTTTTCTCCTACGAGCAGTACTTC. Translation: CASSQDAQVFSYEQYF.

CDR3 region: CASRWTDANYGYTF. DNA of the CDR3: TGTGCCAGCAGGTGGACAGATGCTAACTATGGCTACACCTTC. This rearrangement joins TRBV2 to TRBJ1-2; weak D call: TRBD1 (6 bases). The CDR3 totals 14 residues. Germline V gene data show CDR1 as SNHLY and CDR2 as FYNNEI. Trimming pared 6 bases from V and 0 bases from J, leaving 11 bases between.

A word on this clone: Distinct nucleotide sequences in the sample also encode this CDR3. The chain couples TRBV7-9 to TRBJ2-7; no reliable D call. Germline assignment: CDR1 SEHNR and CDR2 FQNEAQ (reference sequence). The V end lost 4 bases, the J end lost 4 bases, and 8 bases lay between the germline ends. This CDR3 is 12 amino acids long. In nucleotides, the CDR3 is TGTGCCAGCAGCTCCGGAGTTTACGAGCAGTACTTC. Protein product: CASSSGVYEQYF.

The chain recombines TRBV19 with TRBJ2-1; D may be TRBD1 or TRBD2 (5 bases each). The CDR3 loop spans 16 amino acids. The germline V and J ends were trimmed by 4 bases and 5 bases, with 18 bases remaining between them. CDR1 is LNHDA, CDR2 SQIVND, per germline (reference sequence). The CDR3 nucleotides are TGTGCCAGTAGTACGGGACCGCCCTTTGGTAACAATGAGCAGTTCTTC. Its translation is CASSTGPPFGNNEQFF.

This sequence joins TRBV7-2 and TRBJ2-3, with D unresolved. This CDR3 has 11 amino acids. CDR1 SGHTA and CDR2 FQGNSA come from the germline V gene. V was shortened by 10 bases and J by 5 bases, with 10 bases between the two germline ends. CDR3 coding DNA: TGTGCCACCAGGTGGGGAGATACGCAGTATTTT. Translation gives CATRWGDTQYF. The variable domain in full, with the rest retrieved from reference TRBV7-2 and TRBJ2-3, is GAGVSQSPSNKVTEKGKDVELRCDPISGHTALYWYRQSLGQGLEFLIYFQGNSAPDKSGLPSDRFSAERTGGSVSTLTIQRTQQEDSAVYLCATRWGDTQYFGPGTRLTVL.

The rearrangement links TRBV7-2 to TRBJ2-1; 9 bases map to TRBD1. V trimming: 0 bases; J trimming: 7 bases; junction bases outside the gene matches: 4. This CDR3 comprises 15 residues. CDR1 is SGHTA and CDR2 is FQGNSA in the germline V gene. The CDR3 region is CASSLAGTGINEQFF. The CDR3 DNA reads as TGTGCCAGCAGCTTAGCCGGGACAGGGATTAATGAGCAGTTCTTC.

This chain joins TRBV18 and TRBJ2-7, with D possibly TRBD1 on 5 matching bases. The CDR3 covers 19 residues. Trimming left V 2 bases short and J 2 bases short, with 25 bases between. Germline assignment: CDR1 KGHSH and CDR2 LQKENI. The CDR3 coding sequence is TGTGCCAGCTCACCAAAGGTGGGGCAGAACTACGATGCAACCTACGAGCAGTACTTC. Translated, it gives CASSPKVGQNYDATYEQYF.

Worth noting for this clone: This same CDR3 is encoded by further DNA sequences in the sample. The DNA of the CDR3 is TGTGCCAGTAGTAGGTCCCGGGGGAATCAGCCCCAGCATTTT. Residues: CASSRSRGNQPQHF. The rearrangement joins TRBV19 to TRBJ1-5; tentative D call: TRBD1 (5 bases). V was pared by 4 bases and J by 4 bases, with 11 bases between. The germline gives CDR1 LNHDA, CDR2 SQIVND (reference sequence). The CDR3 sequence is 14 residues long.

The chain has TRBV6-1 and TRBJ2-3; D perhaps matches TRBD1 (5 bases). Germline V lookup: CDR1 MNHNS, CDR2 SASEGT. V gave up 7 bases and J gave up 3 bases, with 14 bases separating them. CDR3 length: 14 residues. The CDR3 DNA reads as TGTGCCAGCAAATCCCAGCCAGGGACAGATACGCAGTATTTT. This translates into CASKSQPGTDTQYF.

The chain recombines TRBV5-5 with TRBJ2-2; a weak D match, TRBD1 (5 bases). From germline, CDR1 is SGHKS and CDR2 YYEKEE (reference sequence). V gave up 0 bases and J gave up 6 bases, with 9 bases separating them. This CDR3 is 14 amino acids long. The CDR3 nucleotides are TGTGCCAGCAGCTTGGGTAGCAGGGCCGGGGAGCTGTTTTTT. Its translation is CASSLGSRAGELFF.

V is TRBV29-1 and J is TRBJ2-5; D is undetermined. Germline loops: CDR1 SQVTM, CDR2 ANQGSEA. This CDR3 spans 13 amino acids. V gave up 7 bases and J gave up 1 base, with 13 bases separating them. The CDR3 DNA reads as TGCAGCGCCGAGAAGGCAAGCCAAGAGACCCAGTACTTC. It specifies CSAEKASQETQYF. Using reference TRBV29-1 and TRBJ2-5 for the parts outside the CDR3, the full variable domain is SAVISQKPSRDICQRGTSLTIQCQVDSQVTMMFWYRQQPGQSLTLIATANQGSEATYESGFVIDKFPISRPNLTFSTLTVSNMSPEDSSIYLCSAEKASQETQYFGPGTRLLVL.

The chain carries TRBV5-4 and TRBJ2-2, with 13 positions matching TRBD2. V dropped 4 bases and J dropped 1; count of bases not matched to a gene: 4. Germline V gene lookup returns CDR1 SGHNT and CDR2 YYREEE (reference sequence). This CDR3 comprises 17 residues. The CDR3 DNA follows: TGTGCCAGCAGCCCGACTAGCGGGAGGATGAACACCGGGGAGCTGTTTTTT. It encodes CASSPTSGRMNTGELFF.

Here the CDR3 DNA reads TGTGCCAGCAGCTGGGACAGGGGCACAGATACGCAGTATTTT. This gives the protein CASSWDRGTDTQYF. The chain combines TRBV6-5 with TRBJ2-3; 9 nucleotides agree with TRBD1. Per germline, CDR1 MNHEY and CDR2 SVGAGI. J was trimmed by 1 base and V by 6 bases; bases with no gene match: 2. This CDR3 contains 14 residues.

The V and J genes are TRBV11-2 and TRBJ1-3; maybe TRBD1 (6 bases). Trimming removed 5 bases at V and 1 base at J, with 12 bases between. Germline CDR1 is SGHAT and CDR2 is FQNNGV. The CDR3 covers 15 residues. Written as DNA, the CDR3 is TGTGCCAGCAGCCGAGGGGGGGGATCTGGAAACACCATATATTTT. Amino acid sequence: CASSRGGGSGNTIYF.

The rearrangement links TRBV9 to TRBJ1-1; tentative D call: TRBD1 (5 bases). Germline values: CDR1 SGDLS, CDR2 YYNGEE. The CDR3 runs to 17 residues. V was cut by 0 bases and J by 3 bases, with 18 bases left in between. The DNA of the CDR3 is TGTGCCAGCAGCGTAGCTATTAAGGCAGGGAGAGACACTGAAGCTTTCTTT. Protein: CASSVAIKAGRDTEAFF.

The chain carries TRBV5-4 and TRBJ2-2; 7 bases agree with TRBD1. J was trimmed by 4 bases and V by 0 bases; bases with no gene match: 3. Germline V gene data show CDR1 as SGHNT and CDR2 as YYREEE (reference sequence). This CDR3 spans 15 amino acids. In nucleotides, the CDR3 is TGTGCCAGCAGCTTGGCACAGGGGTCCACCGGGGAGCTGTTTTTT. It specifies CASSLAQGSTGELFF.

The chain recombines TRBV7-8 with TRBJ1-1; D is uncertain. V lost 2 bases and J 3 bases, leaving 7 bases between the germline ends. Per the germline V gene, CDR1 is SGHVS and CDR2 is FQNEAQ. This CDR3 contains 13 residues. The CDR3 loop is CASSLPGYTEAFF. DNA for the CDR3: TGTGCCAGCAGCTTACCGGGGTACACTGAAGCTTTCTTT.

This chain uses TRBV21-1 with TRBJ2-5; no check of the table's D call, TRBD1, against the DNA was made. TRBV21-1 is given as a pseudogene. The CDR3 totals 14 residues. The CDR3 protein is CASNPGTGQETQYF. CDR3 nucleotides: TGTGCCAGCAACCCCGGGACAGGTCAAGAGACCCAGTACTTC.

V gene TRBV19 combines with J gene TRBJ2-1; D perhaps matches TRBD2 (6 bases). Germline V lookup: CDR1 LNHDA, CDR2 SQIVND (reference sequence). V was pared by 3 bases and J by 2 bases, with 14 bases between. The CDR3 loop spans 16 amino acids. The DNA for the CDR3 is TGTGCCAGTAGTATTGATAGGAGGGCCCCCTACAATGAGCAGTTCTTC. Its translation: CASSIDRRAPYNEQFF.

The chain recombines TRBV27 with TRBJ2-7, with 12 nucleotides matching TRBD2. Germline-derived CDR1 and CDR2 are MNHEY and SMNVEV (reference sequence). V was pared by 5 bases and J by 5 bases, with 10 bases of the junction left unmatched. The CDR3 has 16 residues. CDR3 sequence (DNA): TGTGCCAGCAGTATGGGACTAGCGGGTGGATGGAACGAGCAGTACTTC. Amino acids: CASSMGLAGGWNEQYF.

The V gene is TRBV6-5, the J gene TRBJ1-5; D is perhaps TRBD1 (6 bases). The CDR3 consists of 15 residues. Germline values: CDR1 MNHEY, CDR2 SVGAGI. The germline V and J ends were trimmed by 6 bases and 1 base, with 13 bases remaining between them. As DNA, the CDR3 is TGTGCCAGCAGGCTGGGACATCTAAGCAATCAGCCCCAGCATTTT. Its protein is CASRLGHLSNQPQHF.

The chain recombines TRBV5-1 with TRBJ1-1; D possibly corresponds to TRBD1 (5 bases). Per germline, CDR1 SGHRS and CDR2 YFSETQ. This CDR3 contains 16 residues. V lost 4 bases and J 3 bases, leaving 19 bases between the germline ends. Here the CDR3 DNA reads TGCGCCAGCAGCCCAAAACCCAGGGTTGGGGACACTGAAGCTTTCTTT. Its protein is CASSPKPRVGDTEAFF. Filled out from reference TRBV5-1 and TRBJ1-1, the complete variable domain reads KAGVTQTPRYLIKTRGQQVTLSCSPISGHRSVSWYQQTPGQGLQFLFEYFSETQRNKGNFPGRFSGRQFSNSRSEMNVSTLELGDSALYLCASSPKPRVGDTEAFFGQGTRLTVV.

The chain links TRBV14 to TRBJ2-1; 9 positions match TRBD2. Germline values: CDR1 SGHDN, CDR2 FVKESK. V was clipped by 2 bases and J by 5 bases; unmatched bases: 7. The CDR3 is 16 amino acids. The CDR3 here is CASSQITSGSNNEQFF. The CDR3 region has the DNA TGTGCCAGCAGCCAAATAACTAGCGGGTCAAACAATGAGCAGTTCTTC.